The present TCR beta chain was sequenced within a study of brain T cells in children with intractable seizures. The repertoire was sequenced with immunoSEQ multiplex PCR; TCRdb's copy has only in-frame clones and lacks some. Of about 41,000 clones listed, 80% to 95% are singletons. Sequencing was limited to surgery cases with top T cell transcript signatures in brain tissue. V shed 0 bases and J 6 bases; nucleotides not matched to a gene: 2. Germline loops: CDR1 MNHEY, CDR2 SVGAGI. The CDR3 sequence is 16 residues long. The chain employs TRBV6-5 and TRBJ2-2, with TRBD1 matching 12 bases. Sequencing was performed on peripheral blood, taken at surgery. The receptor was derived from a girl aged 2 to 9 with tuberous sclerosis and intractable seizures. CDR3 in DNA: TGTGCCAGCAGTTACTCAGGGACAGGGGGCTCCGGGGAGCTGTTTTTT. Amino acid sequence: CASSYSGTGGSGELFF.